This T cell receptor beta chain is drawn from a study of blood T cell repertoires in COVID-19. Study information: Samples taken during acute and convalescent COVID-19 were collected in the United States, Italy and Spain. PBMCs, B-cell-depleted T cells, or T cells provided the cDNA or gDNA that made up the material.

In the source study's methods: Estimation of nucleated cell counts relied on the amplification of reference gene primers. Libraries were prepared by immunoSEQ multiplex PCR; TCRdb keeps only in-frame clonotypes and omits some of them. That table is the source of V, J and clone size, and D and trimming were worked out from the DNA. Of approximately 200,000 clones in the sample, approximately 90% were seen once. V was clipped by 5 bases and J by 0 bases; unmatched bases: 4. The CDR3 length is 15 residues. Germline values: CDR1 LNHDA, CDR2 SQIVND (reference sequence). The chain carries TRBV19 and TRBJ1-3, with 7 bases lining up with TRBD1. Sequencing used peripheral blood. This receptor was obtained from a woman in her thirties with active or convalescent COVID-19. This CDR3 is CASSRRGSSGNTIYF. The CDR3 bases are TGTGCCAGTAGTCGCAGGGGGTCCTCTGGAAACACCATATATTTT.